The source of this T cell receptor beta chain is a study of cytomegalovirus exposure and HLA in healthy donors. In the PCR, 60 Vbeta and 13 Jbeta primers were used. The repertoire was sequenced with immunoSEQ multiplex PCR; TCRdb's copy has only in-frame clones and lacks some. The sample records some 120,000 clones, about 80% being singletons. Germline CDR1 and CDR2: GTSNPN and SVGIG (reference sequence). Trimming removed 1 base from V and 4 bases from J, with 7 bases in between. The CDR3 loop spans 12 amino acids. J is TRBJ1-1 and V is TRBV30, with unresolved D. What was sequenced was PBMCs. The source of this sequence is a woman aged 50 to 60 in good health and CMV-seronegative. The CDR3: CAWSAPGTEAFF. CDR3 nucleotide sequence: TGTGCCTGGAGTGCCCCCGGCACTGAAGCTTTCTTT.